These 18 T cell receptor beta chains were sequenced from one sample in a study of T cell responses to AZD1222 COVID-19 vaccine. The data were produced by immunoSEQ multiplex PCR, yet TCRdb's version contains in-frame clones alone and is incomplete. The table has approximately 88,000 clones, approximately 82% seen once. Sequencing used peripheral blood, obtained on day 0 of AZD1222 vaccination. These receptors were collected from an adult in good health.

This CDR3 is CASTPILGGTEAFF. The CDR3 coding sequence is TGTGCCAGCACCCCGATTCTCGGGGGCACTGAAGCTTTCTTT. The V and J genes are TRBV27 and TRBJ1-1; perhaps TRBD1 as D (5 bases). V lost 7 bases, J lost 4 bases, and 16 bases lay in between. This CDR3 region has 14 residues. The V gene's germline CDR1 is MNHEY and CDR2 SMNVEV (reference sequence).

The chain recombines TRBV19 with TRBJ2-2; TRBD2 agrees at 11 bases. This CDR3 contains 15 residues. The V and J ends lost 3 bases and 4 bases, in that order; junction bases with no gene match: 1. Germline CDR1 reads LNHDA; CDR2 reads SQIVND (reference sequence). For the CDR3, the DNA is TGTGCCAGTAGTATCGGGACTAGCGGCACCGGGGAGCTGTTTTTT. The encoded protein is CASSIGTSGTGELFF.

The V gene is TRBV12-3 or TRBV12-4, the J gene TRBJ1-1; weak D call: TRBD1 (5 bases). The CDR3 has 13 amino acids. Deletions cut 7 bases from V and 1 base from J, with 10 bases between. In DNA form, the CDR3 reads TGTGCCAGCACCCCGGGACGGAACACTGAAGCTTTCTTT. As protein: CASTPGRNTEAFF.

The chain uses TRBV5-5 and TRBJ2-1; TRBD2 matches 11 bases. The CDR3 has 16 residues. Germline CDR1 reads SGHKS; CDR2 reads YYEKEE (reference sequence). V shed 7 bases and J 0 bases; nucleotides not matched to a gene: 6. CDR3 region: CASRPGLAVSYNEQFF. The CDR3 bases are TGTGCCAGCCGACCGGGACTAGCGGTCTCCTACAATGAGCAGTTCTTC.

This clone was counted once. V usage is TRBV20-1 and J usage is TRBJ1-1, with D maybe TRBD1 (5 bases). CDR1 DFQATT and CDR2 SNEGSKA come from the germline V gene (reference sequence). Deletions cut 3 bases from V and 11 bases from J, with 19 bases between. The CDR3 length is 13 residues. The chain's CDR3 is CSASNGGVNRAFF. In DNA form, the CDR3 reads TGCAGTGCTAGTAACGGGGGGGTCAACAGGGCTTTCTTT.

The chain joins TRBV7-9 to TRBJ2-1; no clear D. The CDR3 length is 16 residues. Germline V gene lookup returns CDR1 SEHNR and CDR2 FQNEAQ (reference sequence). The V and J ends lost 1 base and 5 bases respectively, with 15 bases between them. The CDR3, as DNA: TGTGCCAGCAGCTTAGTCTCCTTTTATCAGAACAATGAGCAGTTCTTC. Amino acids: CASSLVSFYQNNEQFF.

The chain recombines TRBV3-1 (or the pseudogene TRBV3-2) with TRBJ1-6; D perhaps matches TRBD1 (5 bases). The germline V gene has CDR1 LGHDT and CDR2 YNNKEL (reference sequence). V was pared by 1 base and J by 7 bases, with 8 bases between. This CDR3 spans 14 amino acids. The CDR3 region is CASSQGGENSPLHF. The CDR3 nucleotides are TGTGCCAGCAGCCAAGGGGGCGAGAATTCACCCCTCCACTTT.

The V gene is TRBV20-1, the J gene TRBJ1-5; D call uncertain. Germline CDR1 and CDR2: DFQATT and SNEGSKA (reference sequence). CDR3 size: 15 residues. Trimming pared 3 bases from V and 0 bases from J, leaving 12 bases between. The CDR3 sequence is CSASYSALSNQPQHF. The DNA of the CDR3 is TGCAGTGCTAGTTACTCAGCCCTTAGCAATCAGCCCCAGCATTTT.

The CDR3 coding sequence is TGTGCCAGCAGCTTACAACTGGCTGGAAACACCATATATTTT. This sequence encodes CASSLQLAGNTIYF. The chain joins TRBV7-9 to TRBJ1-3; no clear D gene. CDR3 length: 14 residues. Germline CDR1 is SEHNR and CDR2 is FQNEAQ (reference sequence). The germline V and J ends were trimmed by 2 bases and 2 bases, with 7 bases remaining between them.

The chain joins TRBV23-1 to TRBJ1-2; D unresolved. TRBV23-1 is placed among ORFs of uncertain function. The CDR3 is made up of 14 amino acids. Deletions cut 8 bases from V and 8 bases from J, with 21 bases between. CDR3 amino acids: CASPWTGEGWGYTF. The CDR3, as DNA: TGCGCCAGCCCCTGGACCGGCGAAGGTTGGGGCTACACCTTC.

The V gene is TRBV13, the J gene TRBJ2-6, with D maybe TRBD1 (5 bases). The CDR3 has 15 residues. In germline, CDR1 is PRHDT, CDR2 FYEKMQ (reference sequence). Between the trimmed V and J ends, which lost 2 bases and 0 bases, there was a span of 5 bases. The CDR3 nucleotides are TGTGCCAGCAGCTTAACAGGCTCTGGGGCCAACGTCCTGACTTTC. Encoded protein: CASSLTGSGANVLTF.

This chain uses TRBV2 with TRBJ2-1; 8 nucleotides align to TRBD2. The V gene end was trimmed by 8 bases and the J gene end by 8 bases; junction bases not matched to a gene: 8. CDR1 is SNHLY and CDR2 is FYNNEI in the germline V gene. The CDR3 consists of 13 residues. In nucleotides, the CDR3 is TGTGCCAGCCAGGTCCGGGGGGGAGATGAGCAGTTCTTC. This encodes CASQVRGGDEQFF.

V and J are TRBV6-1 and TRBJ2-7; 8 bases map to TRBD2. V trimming: 5 bases; J trimming: 4 bases; junction bases outside the gene matches: 10. The length of the CDR3 is 15 residues. Germline CDR1 reads MNHNS; CDR2 reads SASEGT. CDR3 sequence reads: CASSSTSGGTYEQYF. The CDR3 DNA reads as TGTGCCAGCAGTTCTACTAGCGGAGGGACGTACGAGCAGTACTTC.

This sequence joins TRBV5-1 and TRBJ2-5; 10 bases line up with TRBD2. The J segment lost 3 bases and the V segment lost 1 base, leaving 3 bases of the junction unmatched. Per the germline V gene, CDR1 is SGHRS and CDR2 is YFSETQ. The CDR3 runs 15 residues. The CDR3 sequence: CASSLFLAGEETQYF. The CDR3 DNA follows: TGCGCCAGCAGCTTGTTTCTAGCGGGAGAAGAGACCCAGTACTTC.

With respect to this clone: The junction does not match germline at one end; this may be a read error. The chain employs TRBV7-7 and TRBJ2-4; either TRBD1 or TRBD2 may fit D (6 bases each). Germline loops: CDR1 SSHAT, CDR2 FNYEAQ (reference sequence). The CDR3 has 17 residues. CDR3 loop: CASSFVRDRISEGIQYF. CDR3 sequence (DNA): TGTGCTAGCAGCTTCGTCAGAGACAGGATTTCGGAGGGCATTCAGTACTTC.

This chain links TRBV2 with TRBJ2-2, with no clear D. CDR1 and CDR2 from the germline V gene are SNHLY and FYNNEI. The ends were cut back, 7 bases at V and 3 bases at J, with 6 bases in the middle. The CDR3 has 12 amino acids. CDR3 loop: CASTEYTGELFF. CDR3 bases: TGTGCCAGCACCGAGTACACCGGGGAGCTGTTTTTT.

The chain employs TRBV27 and TRBJ1-2; D gene unclear. The CDR3 loop spans 16 amino acids. Deletions cut 4 bases from V and 5 bases from J, with 20 bases between. Germline V gives CDR1 MNHEY, CDR2 SMNVEV (reference sequence). Written as DNA, the CDR3 is TGTGCCAGCAGTTACTCCCCAGGAGCTATGGAGTATGGCTACACCTTC. Its translation is CASSYSPGAMEYGYTF.

The chain joins TRBV7-8 to TRBJ1-4; D might be TRBD1 (5 bases). Germline CDR1 SGHVS, CDR2 FQNEAQ. Trimming pared 6 bases from V and 0 bases from J, leaving 11 bases between. The CDR3 runs to 15 residues. In DNA, the CDR3 is TGTGCCAGCAGTTCCTGGACAACAACTAATGAAAAACTGTTTTTT. This codes for CASSSWTTTNEKLFF.